The 25 T cell receptor beta chains in this list originate from one sample, sequenced in a study of blood T cell repertoires in COVID-19. The data were produced by immunoSEQ multiplex PCR, yet TCRdb's version contains in-frame clones alone and is incomplete. The repertoire holds approximately 230,000 clones, with around 83% as singletons. The sequenced material came from peripheral blood. These receptor sequences come from an older man with acute or convalescent COVID-19.

This chain joins TRBV4-1 and TRBJ1-6; D possibly corresponds to TRBD1 (6 bases). The V and J ends lost 0 bases and 13 bases respectively, with 16 bases between them. This CDR3 is 15 amino acids long. Germline CDR1 and CDR2: MGHRA and YSYEKL. This CDR3 reads CASSQDGTLFRPLHF. CDR3 nucleotides: TGCGCCAGCAGCCAAGATGGGACACTCTTTCGCCCCCTCCACTTT.

J is TRBJ2-2 and V is TRBV5-1; TRBD1 matches at 7 bases. The CDR3 sequence is 15 residues long. V trimming: 3 bases; J trimming: 7 bases; junction bases outside the gene matches: 9. Germline V CDR1 and CDR2: SGHRS, YFSETQ. The CDR3 DNA reads as TGCGCCAGCAGCTGGAGGCAGGGGGATGGCGGGGAGCTGTTTTTT. Translated, it gives CASSWRQGDGGELFF.

V usage is TRBV7-2 and J usage is TRBJ1-3; TRBD1 might be the D (6 bases). CDR1 is SGHTA, CDR2 FQGNSA, per germline. This CDR3 contains 17 residues. V was cut by 2 bases and J by 0 bases, with 14 bases left in between. The CDR3 protein is CASSLQGFLSSGNTIYF. CDR3 DNA sequence: TGTGCCAGCAGCTTACAGGGGTTTTTGAGCTCTGGAAACACCATATATTTT.

The chain couples TRBV13 to TRBJ2-1; TRBD1 agrees at 7 bases. The CDR3 is 14 residues long. The V segment lost 5 bases and the J segment 3 bases; nucleotides outside the gene matches: 4. Germline CDR1 is PRHDT and CDR2 is FYEKMQ (reference sequence). This CDR3 is CASSRTGLYNEQFF. CDR3 DNA: TGTGCCAGCAGCAGGACAGGACTCTACAATGAGCAGTTCTTC.

The gene calls are TRBV11-2 and TRBJ2-3, with D hard to call. Germline V gene data show CDR1 as SGHAT and CDR2 as FQNNGV. V lost 2 bases, J lost 5 bases, and 5 bases lay in between. CDR3 length: 12 residues. The CDR3 spells CASSLSVDTQYF. DNA of the CDR3: TGTGCCAGCAGCTTATCGGTAGATACGCAGTATTTT.

The J gene is TRBJ1-4, the V gene TRBV18, with TRBD1 identical over 7 bases. The J segment lost 3 bases and the V segment lost 3 bases, leaving 13 bases of the junction unmatched. Germline V gives CDR1 KGHSH, CDR2 LQKENI. This CDR3 contains 18 residues. Written as DNA, the CDR3 is TGTGCCAGCTCACCCCCACGGACAGGATCGACCCCTAATGAAAAACTGTTTTTT. Translation gives CASSPPRTGSTPNEKLFF.

The chain carries TRBV2 and TRBJ2-7, with D perhaps TRBD2 (7 bases). The V end lost 6 bases, the J end lost 2 bases, and 14 bases lay between the germline ends. The CDR3 has 14 amino acids. The germline gives CDR1 SNHLY, CDR2 FYNNEI. The CDR3 is CASSRGGSAYEQYF. For the CDR3, the DNA is TGTGCCAGCAGCCGCGGGGGCAGTGCCTACGAGCAGTACTTC.

The CDR3 reads CASSQVITGEGYTF. In DNA, the CDR3 is TGTGCCAGCAGCCAAGTTATAACAGGGGAAGGCTACACCTTC. The chain employs TRBV3-1 (or the pseudogene TRBV3-2) and TRBJ1-2; TRBD1 matches 7 bases. Germline V gene sequence: CDR1 LGHDT, CDR2 YNNKEL (reference sequence). The CDR3 has 14 residues. V trimming: 1 base; J trimming: 8 bases; junction bases outside the gene matches: 7.

This chain links TRBV2 with TRBJ1-6; D remains ambiguous. Germline V lookup: CDR1 SNHLY, CDR2 FYNNEI. The CDR3 spans 14 residues. V was clipped by 1 base and J by 10 bases, with 11 bases between them. The CDR3 reads CASSEVSGPSPLHF. CDR3 DNA sequence: TGTGCCAGCAGTGAAGTGTCAGGCCCCTCACCCCTCCACTTT. The full variable domain, in which reference TRBV2 and TRBJ1-6 provide the parts outside the CDR3, is EPEVTQTPSHQVTQMGQEVILRCVPISNHLYFYWYRQILGQKVEFLVSFYNNEISEKSEIFDDQFSVERPDGSNFTLKIRSTKLEDSAMYFCASSEVSGPSPLHFGNGTRLTVT.

The V call is TRBV4-1, the J call TRBJ2-4; D might be TRBD1 (6 bases). CDR3 length equals 15 residues. Germline-derived CDR1 and CDR2 are MGHRA and YSYEKL. The V gene lost 1 base and the J gene lost 8 bases, with 15 bases spanning the gap. CDR3 protein: CASSQGIRDKDIQYF. The DNA of the CDR3 is TGCGCCAGCAGCCAAGGGATCCGGGACAAGGACATTCAGTACTTC.

This rearrangement joins TRBV28 to TRBJ2-1; 7 bases map to TRBD1. The CDR3 length is 15 residues. CDR1 is MDHEN, CDR2 SYDVKM, per germline. V dropped 6 bases and J dropped 8; count of bases not matched to a gene: 13. CDR3: CASRFRQGWSDEQFF. The CDR3 DNA reads as TGTGCCAGCAGGTTCCGACAGGGTTGGAGCGATGAGCAGTTCTTC.

This clone appeared a few times. The chain links TRBV9 to TRBJ1-6; maybe TRBD1 (5 bases). V was clipped by 5 bases and J by 7 bases, with 19 bases between them. Looked up from germline, CDR1 is SGDLS and CDR2 is YYNGEE. The CDR3 sequence is 16 residues long. CDR3 nucleotides: TGTGCCAGCAGTGTGGATGGGCAGGGCCTGAATTCACCCCTCCACTTT. Protein: CASSVDGQGLNSPLHF.

The genes are TRBV27 and TRBJ2-1; D ambiguous. V lost 6 bases, J lost 1 base, and 16 bases lay in between. Germline V gene lookup returns CDR1 MNHEY and CDR2 SMNVEV (reference sequence). The CDR3 contains 16 residues. The CDR3 DNA reads TGTGCCAGCAGCTCAACCGTAGCCCTATCCTACAATGAGCAGTTCTTC. Its protein product is CASSSTVALSYNEQFF.

The J gene is TRBJ2-7, the V gene TRBV19; a possible D gene is TRBD2 (6 bases). Germline values: CDR1 LNHDA, CDR2 SQIVND (reference sequence). V lost 8 bases and J lost 2, with 19 bases in between. This CDR3 region has 15 residues. The DNA for the CDR3 is TGTGCCAGTGGCCGACCGGGACTGCCAACCTACGAGCAGTACTTC. Translation: CASGRPGLPTYEQYF.

This chain connects TRBV2 to TRBJ2-7; 8 bases line up with TRBD2. The CDR3 has 13 amino acids. The V gene end was trimmed by 8 bases and the J gene end by 3 bases; junction bases not matched to a gene: 6. Germline V gene lookup returns CDR1 SNHLY and CDR2 FYNNEI. In DNA, the CDR3 is TGTGCCAGCCTTCCGGCGGGGGGCTACGAGCAGTACTTC. Its translation is CASLPAGGYEQYF.

CDR3 protein: CASSKKGQGAEGYTF. The CDR3, as DNA: TGTGCCAGCAGCAAAAAGGGACAGGGGGCGGAAGGCTACACCTTC. This chain connects TRBV21-1 to TRBJ1-2; the table gives TRBD1 as D, unverified against the DNA. TRBV21-1 is a pseudogene. This CDR3 is 15 amino acids long.

This rearrangement joins TRBV5-5 to TRBJ2-1, with unresolved D. This CDR3 is built from 16 residues. Germline V lookup: CDR1 SGHKS, CDR2 YYEKEE (reference sequence). V was trimmed by 4 bases and J by 0 bases, leaving 14 bases between them. CDR3 residues: CASSPRLTSSYNEQFF. The DNA for the CDR3 is TGTGCCAGCAGCCCTAGACTCACGAGCTCCTACAATGAGCAGTTCTTC.

This clone appeared a single time. The chain has TRBV19 and TRBJ1-1; the D gene is possibly TRBD1 (5 bases). From germline, CDR1 is LNHDA and CDR2 SQIVND (reference sequence). Deletions cut 1 base from V and 6 bases from J, with 18 bases between. This CDR3 contains 16 residues. For the CDR3, the DNA is TGTGCCAGTAGTATAGCGCATATCTGGACAAAGGCTGAAGCTTTCTTT. Encoded protein: CASSIAHIWTKAEAFF.

The chain couples TRBV6-4 to TRBJ1-5; no reliable D call. CDR3 length equals 12 residues. Trimming shortened V by 2 bases and J by 6 bases, and 5 bases separated the two germline ends. Germline CDR1 reads MRHNA; CDR2 reads SNTAGT. The CDR3 here is CASSDTGQPQHF. DNA of the CDR3: TGTGCCAGCAGTGACACTGGTCAGCCCCAGCATTTT.

The chain links TRBV5-1 to TRBJ2-7, with TRBD1 matching 7 bases. The V segment lost 4 bases and the J segment 4 bases; nucleotides outside the gene matches: 5. Per the germline V gene, CDR1 is SGHRS and CDR2 is YFSETQ. The CDR3 is made up of 13 amino acids. DNA for the CDR3: TGCGCCAGCAGCCGGGACAGAGCGTACGAGCAGTACTTC. This encodes CASSRDRAYEQYF.

The V call is TRBV3-1 (or the pseudogene TRBV3-2), the J call TRBJ1-5, with TRBD1 as a possible D gene (6 bases). V was shortened by 3 bases and J by 3 bases, with 9 bases between the two germline ends. The germline V gene encodes CDR1 LGHDT and CDR2 YNNKEL (reference sequence). The CDR3 length is 14 residues. The CDR3 loop reads CASSQDRYNQPQHF. The CDR3 bases are TGTGCCAGCAGCCAGGACAGATACAATCAGCCCCAGCATTTT.

Only a few counts were recorded for this clone. This chain connects TRBV27 to TRBJ1-2, with a possible D match to TRBD1 (6 bases). Trimming left V 6 bases short and J 4 bases short, with 12 bases between. Germline loops: CDR1 MNHEY, CDR2 SMNVEV (reference sequence). The CDR3 length is 13 residues. In DNA, the CDR3 is TGTGCCAGCAGGTTCAGGGGAAGCTATGGCTACACCTTC. Translating it yields CASRFRGSYGYTF.

The genes are TRBV5-4 and TRBJ2-3, with D possibly being TRBD2 (5 bases). This CDR3 comprises 13 residues. Germline V gene sequence: CDR1 SGHNT, CDR2 YYREEE (reference sequence). The ends were cut back, 4 bases at V and 4 bases at J, with 10 bases in the middle. CDR3 sequence (DNA): TGTGCCAGCAGCACGCCGAGGGCAGATACGCAGTATTTT. Protein: CASSTPRADTQYF.

On this clone itself: Additional DNA sequences in this sample encode the identical CDR3. J is TRBJ1-2 and V is TRBV6-5; 10 bases line up with TRBD1. V dropped 6 bases and J dropped 6; count of bases not matched to a gene: 4. The CDR3 has 13 residues. Germline V gives CDR1 MNHEY, CDR2 SVGAGI. The CDR3 loop is CASRTGTGDGYTF. The CDR3 DNA reads as TGTGCCAGCAGGACCGGGACAGGGGATGGCTACACCTTC.

The chain has TRBV6-1 and TRBJ1-2; TRBD1 matches 11 bases. The V and J ends lost 4 bases and 4 bases, in that order; junction bases with no gene match: 14. The germline V gene encodes CDR1 MNHNS and CDR2 SASEGT. The CDR3 runs to 18 residues. The CDR3 is CASSAVPGTGGGPYGYTF. The CDR3, as DNA: TGTGCCAGCAGTGCAGTCCCCGGGACAGGGGGAGGGCCCTATGGCTACACCTTC.